The 25 T cell receptor beta chains below come from one sample, sequenced in a study of human T cells and chemical hapten exposure. A single record per CDR3 protein comes from TCRdb applying MiXCR to the RACE reads. The sample has some 330,000 distinct CDR3 sequences, approximately 5% seen once; the top ten hold around 8%. Documented time point: pre-sensitization, week 0. Described treatment: therapeutic diphenylcyclopropenone sensitization with weekly scalp DPC. The source material was whole blood, sampled in connection with sensitization to the hapten diphenylcyclopropenone (DPC). These receptors originate from a woman aged 18-29 years with alopecia areata. Some clones in this sample may be carry-over from other donors' samples.

This clonotype was seen repeatedly, ten times or more. The V gene is TRBV3-1, the J gene TRBJ1-1; a weak D match, TRBD1 (5 bases). There are 18 residues in the CDR3. V dropped 0 bases and J dropped 0 bases, with 17 bases sitting between them. The germline V gene has CDR1 LGHDT and CDR2 YNNKEL (reference sequence). The CDR3 sequence: CASSQDPPLWGVNTEAFF. The DNA of the CDR3 is TGTGCCAGCAGCCAAGACCCTCCCCTTTGGGGGGTGAACACTGAAGCTTTCTTT.

At least ten counts were recorded for this clonotype. V is TRBV28 and J is TRBJ2-7; D is unresolved. V lost 11 bases to trimming and J lost 6 bases, with 23 bases between them. The CDR3 has 14 residues. Germline CDR1 reads MDHEN; CDR2 reads SYDVKM. The CDR3: CACALDPRLSEQYF. The CDR3 nucleotides read TGTGCCTGCGCCCTGGACCCCCGTTTAAGCGAGCAGTACTTC.

This clonotype came up a few times. This rearrangement joins TRBV13 to TRBJ1-1; D not resolved. V gave up 0 bases and J gave up 10 bases, with 12 bases separating them. Germline values: CDR1 PRHDT, CDR2 FYEKMQ (reference sequence). CDR3 length: 13 amino acids. CDR3 in amino acids: CASSLGMREGAFF. CDR3 bases: TGTGCCAGCAGCTTAGGCATGCGGGAGGGAGCTTTCTTT.

The V call is TRBV7-2, the J call TRBJ2-1; no reliable D call. In germline, CDR1 is SGHTA, CDR2 FQGNSA. V was trimmed by 2 bases and J by 6 bases, leaving 11 bases between them. This CDR3 contains 14 residues. The CDR3 loop is CASSLISSVNEQFF. The CDR3 DNA is TGTGCCAGCAGCTTAATATCATCGGTCAATGAGCAGTTCTTC. The full variable domain, rest sourced from reference TRBV7-2 and TRBJ2-1, is GAGVSQSPSNKVTEKGKDVELRCDPISGHTALYWYRQSLGQGLEFLIYFQGNSAPDKSGLPSDRFSAERTGGSVSTLTIQRTQQEDSAVYLCASSLISSVNEQFFGPGTRLTVL.

This clonotype was seen more than once but under ten times. This chain links TRBV20-1 with TRBJ2-3; D is uncertain. CDR3 length: 13 amino acids. Germline lookup yields CDR1 DFQATT and CDR2 SNEGSKA (reference sequence). V was clipped by 3 bases and J by 0 bases, with 7 bases between them. The CDR3 sequence: CSASLGSTDTQYF. CDR3 nucleotides: TGCAGTGCTAGTCTAGGGAGCACAGATACGCAGTATTTT.

This clonotype was picked up many times. This rearrangement joins TRBV6-5 to TRBJ2-5, with 11 bases fitting TRBD2. The CDR3 runs 14 residues. Germline values: CDR1 MNHEY, CDR2 SVGAGI. V trimming: 6 bases; J trimming: 5 bases; junction bases outside the gene matches: 5. CDR3: CASSSVAGGETQYF. The DNA for the CDR3 is TGTGCCAGCAGCTCCGTAGCGGGGGGGGAGACCCAGTACTTC.

The V call is TRBV9, the J call TRBJ2-3; TRBD2 agrees at 10 bases. The CDR3 length is 15 residues. Germline CDR1 is SGDLS and CDR2 is YYNGEE. The V gene end was trimmed by 0 bases and the J gene end by 6 bases; junction bases not matched to a gene: 4. The CDR3 nucleotides are TGTGCCAGCAGCGTAGGAACTAGCGGGGTTGATACGCAGTATTTT. Translation gives CASSVGTSGVDTQYF.

This clonotype appeared a few times. V is TRBV5-1 and J is TRBJ1-2, with a tentative D call TRBD1 (6 bases). Germline CDR1 and CDR2: SGHRS and YFSETQ. Trimming cost V 0 bases and J 4 bases, with 10 bases left between them. The CDR3 covers 14 residues. CDR3 sequence reads: CASSLVQGTYGYTF. CDR3 coding DNA: TGCGCCAGCAGCTTGGTTCAGGGGACCTATGGCTACACCTTC.

This chain connects TRBV5-1 to TRBJ1-2; 8 bases map to TRBD1. The V gene end was trimmed by 0 bases and the J gene end by 3 bases; junction bases not matched to a gene: 1. CDR1 and CDR2 (germline): SGHRS, YFSETQ. The CDR3 is 14 residues long. CDR3 in DNA: TGCGCCAGCAGCTTGGCGGACAGGGACTATGGCTACACCTTC. This gives the protein CASSLADRDYGYTF.

This clonotype was observed a handful of times. The chain has TRBV7-2 and TRBJ1-1; D not certain. Trimming removed 0 bases from V and 7 bases from J, with 12 bases in between. The length of the CDR3 is 14 residues. The germline gives CDR1 SGHTA, CDR2 FQGNSA. As DNA, the CDR3 is TGTGCCAGCAGCTTAGCCCCGGGGATCCTTGAAGCTTTCTTT. Translation gives CASSLAPGILEAFF.

This clonotype was seen only a few times. This sequence joins TRBV9 and TRBJ2-3, with TRBD2 matching 10 bases. The CDR3 totals 18 residues. Germline V CDR1 and CDR2: SGDLS, YYNGEE. V gave up 4 bases and J gave up 0 bases; unmatched junction bases: 11. The CDR3, as DNA: TGTGCCAGCAGCAATCCTCTAGCGGGAGTCAAAAGCACAGATACGCAGTATTTT. Protein product: CASSNPLAGVKSTDTQYF.

This clonotype was detected many times. The V gene is TRBV6-5, the J gene TRBJ1-2, with D maybe TRBD1 (6 bases). The CDR3 totals 12 residues. V was clipped by 9 bases and J by 1 base, with 9 bases between them. Per the germline V gene, CDR1 is MNHEY and CDR2 is SVGAGI. The CDR3 DNA reads TGTGCCAGTGGACAGTTTAACTATGGCTACACCTTC. Its translation is CASGQFNYGYTF.

This clonotype was observed many times. The chain combines TRBV28 with TRBJ2-7; tentatively, D is TRBD1 (5 bases). CDR1 and CDR2 (germline): MDHEN, SYDVKM. V gave up 1 base and J gave up 2 bases, with 9 bases separating them. The CDR3 runs 14 residues. This chain's CDR3 is CASSLSTATYEQYF. The CDR3 region has the DNA TGTGCCAGCAGTTTATCGACAGCTACCTACGAGCAGTACTTC.

A remark on this clonotype: A much larger clonotype is one base distant, so this may be a read error. This sequence joins TRBV28 and TRBJ2-4, with 7 positions matching TRBD1. The CDR3 has 13 amino acids. Trimming at V came to 5 bases and at J to 4 bases, leaving 2 bases not matched to a gene. Germline-derived CDR1 and CDR2 are MDHEN and SYDVKM. CDR3 coding DNA: TGTGCCAGCAGTGTGACAGGGAAAAACATTCAGTACTTC. Its protein product is CASSVTGKNIQYF.

A few counts support this clonotype. CDR3 bases: TGTGCCAGCAGCTTAAGGGGAGTCGCGAGTTCACCCCTCCACTTT. This translates into CASSLRGVASSPLHF. The rearrangement uses TRBV7-2 and TRBJ1-6, with a tentative D call TRBD1 (5 bases). Trimming removed 2 bases from V and 9 bases from J, with 14 bases in between. The germline V gene has CDR1 SGHTA and CDR2 FQGNSA. The CDR3 is 15 amino acids.

This clonotype was recorded many times. The gene calls are TRBV12-5 and TRBJ1-2; D ambiguous. The CDR3 covers 13 residues. V lost 4 bases to trimming and J lost 5 bases, with 11 bases between them. Germline V gene sequence: CDR1 LGHNT, CDR2 FRNRAP. The CDR3 region is CASGSAASYGYTF. In DNA form, the CDR3 reads TGTGCTAGTGGTTCCGCCGCCAGTTATGGCTACACCTTC.

Comment on this clonotype: A read error is the likely source, as a far larger clone sits one nucleotide away. V and J are TRBV28 and TRBJ1-2; D is undetermined. This CDR3 region has 12 residues. The V gene's germline CDR1 is MDHEN and CDR2 SYDVKM. CDR3 sequence (DNA): TGTGCCTGCAGTTTACGGGCTTATGGCTACACCTTC. Its protein is CACSLRAYGYTF.

This clonotype was picked up many times. The J gene is TRBJ1-1, the V gene TRBV2; a possible D gene is TRBD1 (6 bases). The CDR3 is made up of 20 amino acids. V was trimmed by 1 base and J by 0 bases, leaving 24 bases between them. Germline lookup yields CDR1 SNHLY and CDR2 FYNNEI. The CDR3 bases are TGTGCCAGCAGTGAAGTAGAGGACAGCCCGACCTTTGGACTGAACACTGAAGCTTTCTTT. Protein sequence: CASSEVEDSPTFGLNTEAFF.

This clonotype was recorded a few times. The CDR3 DNA is TGTGCCAGCGGACAGGACTCCTACGAGCAGTACTTC. It specifies CASGQDSYEQYF. This sequence joins TRBV6-2 or TRBV6-3 and TRBJ2-7; TRBD1 aligns across 7 bases. The junction had 1 base not matched to a gene; V was cut back by 8 bases and J by 0 bases. The CDR3 consists of 12 residues. The V gene's germline CDR1 is MNHEY and CDR2 SVGEGT.

This clonotype was recorded at least ten times. This sequence joins TRBV6-1 and TRBJ2-7; D not resolved. The CDR3 is 13 residues long. Germline lookup yields CDR1 MNHNS and CDR2 SASEGT. Trimming stripped 0 bases from V and 8 bases from J, with 11 bases between. This CDR3 reads CASSEATVLKQYF. DNA of the CDR3: TGTGCCAGCAGTGAAGCGACGGTCTTGAAGCAGTACTTC.

The rearrangement joins TRBV10-3 to TRBJ2-7, with D perhaps matching TRBD2 (6 bases). Trimming shortened V by 6 bases and J by 8 bases, and 17 bases separated the two germline ends. CDR3 length: 13 residues. The germline gives CDR1 ENHRY, CDR2 SYGVKD. The CDR3 region is CAIRDGAEGQQYF. The CDR3 region has the DNA TGTGCCATCAGAGACGGGGCGGAGGGGCAGCAGTACTTC.

The V call is TRBV5-1, the J call TRBJ2-1, with TRBD1 as a possible D gene (6 bases). V was pared by 4 bases and J by 7 bases, with 12 bases between. The CDR3 runs 13 residues. The germline CDR1 and CDR2 sequences are SGHRS and YFSETQ. CDR3 sequence reads: CASSLDRTNEQFF. The CDR3 DNA sequence: TGCGCCAGCAGCCTGGACAGAACTAATGAGCAGTTCTTC.

This chain links TRBV6-5 with TRBJ2-5; 11 bases match TRBD2. Germline CDR1 MNHEY, CDR2 SVGAGI. The CDR3 loop spans 14 amino acids. J was trimmed by 2 bases and V by 7 bases; bases with no gene match: 3. CDR3 in DNA: TGTGCCAGCAAGGGACTAGCGGAACAAGAGACCCAGTACTTC. Its protein is CASKGLAEQETQYF.

This clonotype was counted many times. V is TRBV5-1 and J is TRBJ1-6, with D possibly being TRBD1 (6 bases). The germline gives CDR1 SGHRS, CDR2 YFSETQ. CDR3 length: 16 residues. V dropped 1 base and J dropped 7 bases, with 15 bases sitting between them. For the CDR3, the DNA is TGCGCCAGCAGCTTGCAATTATGGACAGAAAATTCACCCCTCCACTTT. Protein sequence: CASSLQLWTENSPLHF.

In this sample, this clonotype turned up a few times. This chain links TRBV27 with TRBJ1-6, with D perhaps TRBD1 (5 bases). This CDR3 comprises 16 residues. The germline V and J ends were trimmed by 3 bases and 0 bases, with 9 bases remaining between them. Germline CDR1 reads MNHEY; CDR2 reads SMNVEV (reference sequence). CDR3 bases: TGTGCCAGCAGTTTTGAGGGGCCCTCCTATAATTCACCCCTCCACTTT. This encodes CASSFEGPSYNSPLHF.